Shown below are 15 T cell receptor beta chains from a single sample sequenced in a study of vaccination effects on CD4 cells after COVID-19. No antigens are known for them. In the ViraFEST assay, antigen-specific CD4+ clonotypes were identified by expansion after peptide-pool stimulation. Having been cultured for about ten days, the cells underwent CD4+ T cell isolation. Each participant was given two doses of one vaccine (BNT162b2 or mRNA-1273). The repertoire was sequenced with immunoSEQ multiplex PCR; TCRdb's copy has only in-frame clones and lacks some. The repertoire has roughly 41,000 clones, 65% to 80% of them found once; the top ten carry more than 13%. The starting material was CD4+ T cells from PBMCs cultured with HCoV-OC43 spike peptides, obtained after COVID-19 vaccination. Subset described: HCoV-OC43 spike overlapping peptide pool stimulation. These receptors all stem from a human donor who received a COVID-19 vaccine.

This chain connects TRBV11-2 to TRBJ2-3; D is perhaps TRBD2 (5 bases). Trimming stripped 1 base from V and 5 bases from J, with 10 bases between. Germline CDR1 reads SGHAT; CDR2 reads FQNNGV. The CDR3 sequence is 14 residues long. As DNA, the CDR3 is TGTGCCAGCAGCTTAGTGGCCGGGGTAGATACGCAGTATTTT. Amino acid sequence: CASSLVAGVDTQYF.

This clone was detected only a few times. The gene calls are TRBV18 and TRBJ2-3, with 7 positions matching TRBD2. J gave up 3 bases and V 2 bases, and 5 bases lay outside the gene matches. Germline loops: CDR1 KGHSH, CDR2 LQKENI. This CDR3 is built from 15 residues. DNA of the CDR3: TGTGCCAGCTCACCAGGGAGGGAAGCTACAGATACGCAGTATTTT. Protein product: CASSPGREATDTQYF.

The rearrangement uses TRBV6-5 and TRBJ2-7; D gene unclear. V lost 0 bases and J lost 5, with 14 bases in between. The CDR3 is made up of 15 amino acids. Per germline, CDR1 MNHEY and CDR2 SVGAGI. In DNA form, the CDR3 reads TGTGCCAGCAGTTACTCCGGGCCTGAGGTGGACGAGCAGTACTTC. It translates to CASSYSGPEVDEQYF.

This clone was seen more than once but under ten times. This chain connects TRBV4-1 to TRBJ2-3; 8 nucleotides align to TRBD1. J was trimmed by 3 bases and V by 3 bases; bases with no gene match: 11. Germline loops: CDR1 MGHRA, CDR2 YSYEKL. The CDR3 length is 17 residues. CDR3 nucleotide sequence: TGCGCCAGCAGCCAGAGCAGGGACAGGTCCCTGACAGATACGCAGTATTTT. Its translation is CASSQSRDRSLTDTQYF.

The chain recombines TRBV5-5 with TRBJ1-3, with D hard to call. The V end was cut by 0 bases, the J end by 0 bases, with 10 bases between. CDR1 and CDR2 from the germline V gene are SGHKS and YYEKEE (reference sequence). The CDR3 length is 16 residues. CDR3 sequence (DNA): TGTGCCAGCAGCTTGGACCGCTCCTTCTCTGGAAACACCATATATTTT. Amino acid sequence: CASSLDRSFSGNTIYF.

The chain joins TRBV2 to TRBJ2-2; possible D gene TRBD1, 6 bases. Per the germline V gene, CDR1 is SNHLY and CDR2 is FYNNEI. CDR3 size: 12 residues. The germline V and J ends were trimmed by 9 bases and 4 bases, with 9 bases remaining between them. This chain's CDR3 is CASQGSTGELFF. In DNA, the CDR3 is TGTGCCAGTCAGGGGTCCACCGGGGAGCTGTTTTTT.

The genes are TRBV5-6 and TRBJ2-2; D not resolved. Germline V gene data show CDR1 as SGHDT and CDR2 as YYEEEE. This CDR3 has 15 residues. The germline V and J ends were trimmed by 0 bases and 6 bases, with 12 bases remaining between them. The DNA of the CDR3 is TGTGCCAGCAGCTTGGGGCAGGTCAAGGCCGGGGAGCTGTTTTTT. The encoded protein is CASSLGQVKAGELFF.

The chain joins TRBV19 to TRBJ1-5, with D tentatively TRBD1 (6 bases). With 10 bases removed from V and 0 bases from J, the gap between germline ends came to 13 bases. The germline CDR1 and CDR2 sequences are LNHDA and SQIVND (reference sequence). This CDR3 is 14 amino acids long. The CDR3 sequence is CATRGRDSNQPQHF. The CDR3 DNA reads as TGTGCCACCAGGGGTCGGGATAGCAATCAGCCCCAGCATTTT.

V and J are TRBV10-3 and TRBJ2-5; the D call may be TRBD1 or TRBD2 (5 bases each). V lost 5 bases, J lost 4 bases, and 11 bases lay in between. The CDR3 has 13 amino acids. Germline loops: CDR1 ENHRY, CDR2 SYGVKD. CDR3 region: CAISKTEGETQYF. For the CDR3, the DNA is TGTGCCATCAGTAAGACAGAGGGAGAGACCCAGTACTTC.

This CDR3 is CASSPHRESTDTQYF. The CDR3 DNA sequence: TGTGCCAGCAGCCCCCACAGGGAAAGCACAGATACGCAGTATTTT. V is TRBV3-1 (or the pseudogene TRBV3-2) and J is TRBJ2-3, with D perhaps matching TRBD1 (6 bases). Between the trimmed V and J ends, which lost 4 bases and 0 bases, there was a span of 11 bases. The germline CDR1 and CDR2 sequences are LGHDT and YNNKEL (reference sequence). CDR3 length: 15 residues.

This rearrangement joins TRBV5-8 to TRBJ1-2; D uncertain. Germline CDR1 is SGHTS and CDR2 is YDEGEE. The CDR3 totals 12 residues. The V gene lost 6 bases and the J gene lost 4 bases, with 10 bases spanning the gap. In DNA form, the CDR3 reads TGTGCCAGCACCCTCGACCGCTATGGCTACACCTTC. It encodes CASTLDRYGYTF.

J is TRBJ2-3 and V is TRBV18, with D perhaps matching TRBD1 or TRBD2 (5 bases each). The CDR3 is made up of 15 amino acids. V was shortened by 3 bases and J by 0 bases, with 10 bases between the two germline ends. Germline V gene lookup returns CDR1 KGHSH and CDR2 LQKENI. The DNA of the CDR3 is TGTGCCAGCTCACCTTGGGACCCAAGCACAGATACGCAGTATTTT. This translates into CASSPWDPSTDTQYF.

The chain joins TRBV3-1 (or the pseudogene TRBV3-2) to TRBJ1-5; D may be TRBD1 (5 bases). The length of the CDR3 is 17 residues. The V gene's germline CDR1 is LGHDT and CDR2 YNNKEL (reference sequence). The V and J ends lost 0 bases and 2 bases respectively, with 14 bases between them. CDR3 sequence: CASSQEGGGRGNQPQHF. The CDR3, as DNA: TGTGCCAGCAGCCAAGAGGGGGGGGGTAGGGGCAATCAGCCCCAGCATTTT.

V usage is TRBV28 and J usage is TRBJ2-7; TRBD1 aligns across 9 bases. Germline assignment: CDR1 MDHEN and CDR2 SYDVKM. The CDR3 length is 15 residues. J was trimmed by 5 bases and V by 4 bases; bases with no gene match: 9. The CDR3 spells CASSSAGTGSHEQYF. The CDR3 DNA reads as TGTGCCAGCAGTTCCGCCGGGACAGGGTCGCACGAGCAGTACTTC.

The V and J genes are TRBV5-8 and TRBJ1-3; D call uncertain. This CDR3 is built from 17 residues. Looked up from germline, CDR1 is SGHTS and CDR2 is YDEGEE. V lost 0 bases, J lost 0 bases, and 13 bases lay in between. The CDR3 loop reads CASSLENSPFSGNTIYF. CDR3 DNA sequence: TGTGCCAGCAGCTTGGAAAACAGCCCCTTCTCTGGAAACACCATATATTTT.